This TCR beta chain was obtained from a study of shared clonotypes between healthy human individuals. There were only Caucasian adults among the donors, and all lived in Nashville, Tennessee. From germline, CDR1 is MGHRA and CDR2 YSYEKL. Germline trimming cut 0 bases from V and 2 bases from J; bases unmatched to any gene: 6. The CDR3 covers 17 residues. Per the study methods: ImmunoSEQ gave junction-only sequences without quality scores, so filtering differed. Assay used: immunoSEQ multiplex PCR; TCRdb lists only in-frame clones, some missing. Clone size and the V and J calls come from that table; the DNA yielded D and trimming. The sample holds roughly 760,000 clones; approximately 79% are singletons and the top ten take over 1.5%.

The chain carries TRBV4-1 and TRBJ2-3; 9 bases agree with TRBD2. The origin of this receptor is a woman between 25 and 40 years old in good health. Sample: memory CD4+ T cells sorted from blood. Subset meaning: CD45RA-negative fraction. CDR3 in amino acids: CASSQDSLAGPTDTQYF. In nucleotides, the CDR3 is TGCGCCAGCAGCCAAGATTCGCTAGCGGGGCCCACAGATACGCAGTATTTT.